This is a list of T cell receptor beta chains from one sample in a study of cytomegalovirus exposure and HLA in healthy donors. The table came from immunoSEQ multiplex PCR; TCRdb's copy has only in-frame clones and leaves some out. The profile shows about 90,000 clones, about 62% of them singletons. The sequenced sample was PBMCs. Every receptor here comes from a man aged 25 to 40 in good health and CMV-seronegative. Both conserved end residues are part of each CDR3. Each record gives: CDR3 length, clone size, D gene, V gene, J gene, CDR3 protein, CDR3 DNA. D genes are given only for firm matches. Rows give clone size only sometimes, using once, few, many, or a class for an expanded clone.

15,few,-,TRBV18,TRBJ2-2,CASSPPIRSTGELFF,TGTGCCAGCTCACCACCGATCAGATCCACCGGGGAGCTGTTTTTT
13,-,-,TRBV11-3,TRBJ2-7,CASSFRRDSEQYF,TGTGCCAGCAGCTTCCGCAGGGATTCCGAGCAGTACTTC
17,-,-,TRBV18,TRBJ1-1,CASSPSLRGARNTEAFF,TGTGCCAGCTCACCAAGTTTACGGGGGGCAAGAAACACTGAAGCTTTCTTT
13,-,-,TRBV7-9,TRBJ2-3,CASSPGRLDTQYF,TGTGCCAGCAGTCCTGGGCGCTTGGATACGCAGTATTTT
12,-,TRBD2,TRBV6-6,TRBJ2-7,CASTSGGYEQYF,TGTGCCAGCACCAGCGGGGGATACGAGCAGTACTTC
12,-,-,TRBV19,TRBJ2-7,CASSINTYEQYF,TGTGCCAGTAGTATAAACACCTACGAGCAGTACTTC
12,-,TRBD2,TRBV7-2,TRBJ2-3,CASSFSGGTQYF,TGTGCCAGCAGCTTTAGCGGGGGTACGCAGTATTTT
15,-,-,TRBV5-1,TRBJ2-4,CASSSQGGAKNIQYF,TGCGCCAGCAGCTCCCAGGGGGGAGCCAAAAACATTCAGTACTTC
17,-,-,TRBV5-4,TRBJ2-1,CASSLAARRPGYNEQFF,TGTGCCAGCAGCTTGGCGGCCCGGCGGCCGGGCTACAATGAGCAGTTCTTC
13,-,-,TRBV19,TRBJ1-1,CASSITGNTEAFF,TGTGCCAGTAGTATCACAGGGAACACTGAAGCTTTCTTT
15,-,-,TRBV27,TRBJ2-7,CASRPTGQPTYEQYF,TGTGCCAGCAGACCCACAGGGCAACCTACCTACGAGCAGTACTTC
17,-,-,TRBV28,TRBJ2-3,CASSLLPTTGSADTQYF,TGTGCCAGCAGTTTACTCCCTACTACCGGGAGTGCCGATACGCAGTATTTT
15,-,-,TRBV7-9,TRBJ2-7,CASSPRDIPFYEQYF,TGTGCCAGCAGCCCCCGGGACATCCCTTTTTACGAGCAGTACTTC
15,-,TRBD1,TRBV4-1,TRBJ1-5,CASSHHTGVRQPQHF,TGCGCCAGCAGCCATCACACAGGGGTCAGGCAGCCCCAGCATTTT
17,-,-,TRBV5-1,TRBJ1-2,CASSLNAPDLANYGYTF,TGCGCCAGCAGCTTGAACGCTCCGGATCTAGCTAACTATGGCTACACCTTC
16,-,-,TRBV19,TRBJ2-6,CASSTPGHVGANVLTF,TGTGCCAGTAGTACCCCGGGACATGTTGGGGCCAACGTCCTGACTTTC
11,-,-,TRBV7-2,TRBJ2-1,CAIGQGFEQFF,TGTGCCATCGGGCAGGGCTTTGAGCAGTTCTTC
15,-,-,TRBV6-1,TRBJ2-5,CATKPDKVGGWAQYF,TGTGCCACCAAACCGGACAAGGTCGGTGGATGGGCCCAGTACTTC
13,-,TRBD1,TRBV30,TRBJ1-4,CAGTGTGDEKLFF,TGTGCCGGCACCGGGACAGGAGATGAAAAACTGTTTTTT
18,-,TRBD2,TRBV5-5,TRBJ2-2,CASSLAGQRGANTGELFF,TGTGCCAGCAGCTTGGCCGGGCAGCGGGGGGCGAACACCGGGGAGCTGTTTTTT
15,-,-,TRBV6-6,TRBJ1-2,CASSYSREGGHGYTF,TGTGCCAGCAGTTACTCGAGGGAGGGGGGACATGGCTACACCTTC
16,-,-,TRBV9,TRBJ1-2,CASSVDPGALNYGYTF,TGTGCCAGCAGCGTAGATCCGGGTGCCCTTAACTATGGCTACACCTTC
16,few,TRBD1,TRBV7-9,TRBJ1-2,CSSSLGDRAGIDGYTF,TGTTCCAGCAGCTTAGGTGACAGGGCTGGTATCGATGGCTACACCTTC
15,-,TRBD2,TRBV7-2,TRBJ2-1,CASSLALTSGIEQFF,TGTGCCAGCAGCTTAGCGCTTACTAGCGGGATAGAGCAGTTCTTC
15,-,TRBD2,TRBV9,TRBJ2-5,CASSGSGTSSETQYF,TGTGCCAGCAGCGGCTCCGGGACTAGCAGTGAGACCCAGTACTTC
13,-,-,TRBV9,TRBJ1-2,CASSDPTGYGYTF,TGTGCCAGCAGCGATCCGACAGGCTATGGCTACACCTTC
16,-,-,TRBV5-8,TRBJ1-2,CASSSRGLGANYGYTF,TGTGCCAGCAGTTCCCGAGGGCTCGGGGCTAACTATGGCTACACCTTC
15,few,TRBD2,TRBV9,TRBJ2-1,CASSVGLAGALEQFF,TGTGCCAGCAGCGTCGGACTAGCGGGAGCTCTTGAGCAGTTCTTC
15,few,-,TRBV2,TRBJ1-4,CASSPEGTANEKLFF,TGTGCCAGCAGTCCCGAAGGAACAGCTAATGAAAAACTGTTTTTT
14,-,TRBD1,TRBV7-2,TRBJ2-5,CASRAGGGQETQYF,TGTGCCAGCAGAGCAGGGGGTGGGCAAGAGACCCAGTACTTC
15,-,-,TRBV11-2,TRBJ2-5,CASTRTHNVQETQYF,TGTGCCAGCACCCGGACACACAACGTCCAAGAGACCCAGTACTTC
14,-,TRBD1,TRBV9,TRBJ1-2,CASSVGEGARGYTF,TGTGCCAGCAGCGTAGGTGAGGGGGCGCGCGGCTACACCTTC
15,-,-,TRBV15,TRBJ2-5,CATSRESASLETQYF,TGTGCCACCAGCAGAGAGTCGGCTAGCTTGGAGACCCAGTACTTC
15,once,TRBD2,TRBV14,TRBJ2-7,CASSPKWGGALQQYF,TGTGCCAGCAGCCCGAAGTGGGGGGGTGCCTTGCAGCAGTACTTC
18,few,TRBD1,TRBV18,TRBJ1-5,CASSRTRDRGDSNQPQHF,TGTGCCAGCTCCCGAACCCGGGACAGGGGGGATAGCAATCAGCCCCAGCATTTT
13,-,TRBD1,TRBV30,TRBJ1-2,CAWSVRGDEGYTF,TGTGCCTGGAGTGTCAGGGGGGACGAGGGCTACACCTTC
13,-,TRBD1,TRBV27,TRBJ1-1,CASRDRRNTEAFF,TGTGCCAGTAGGGACAGGCGGAACACTGAAGCTTTCTTT
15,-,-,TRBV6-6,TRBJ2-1,CASSYGETAYNEQFF,TGTGCCAGCAGTTATGGGGAGACCGCCTACAATGAGCAGTTCTTC
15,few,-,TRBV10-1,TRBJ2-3,CASSESKSFTDTQYF,TGCGCCAGCAGTGAGTCGAAGAGCTTCACAGATACGCAGTATTTT
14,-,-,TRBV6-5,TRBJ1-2,CASTRGEWSPGYTF,TGTGCCAGCACCCGGGGGGAGTGGTCCCCCGGCTACACCTTC
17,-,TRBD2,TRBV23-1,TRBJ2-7,CASSPTQGLAGAYEQYF,TGCGCCAGCAGTCCGACCCAGGGACTAGCGGGAGCCTACGAGCAGTACTTC
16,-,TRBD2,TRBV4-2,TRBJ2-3,CASSQGTSGPTDTQYF,TGTGCCAGCAGCCAAGGGACTAGCGGACCCACCGATACGCAGTATTTT
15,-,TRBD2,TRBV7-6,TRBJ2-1,CASSCLAGEFYEQFF,TGTGCCAGCAGTTGCCTAGCGGGAGAGTTCTATGAGCAGTTCTTC
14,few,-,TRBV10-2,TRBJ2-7,CASMKRQASYEQYF,TGCGCCAGCATGAAAAGACAGGCCTCCTACGAGCAGTACTTC
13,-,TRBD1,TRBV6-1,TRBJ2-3,CASRRTGADTQYF,TGTGCCAGCAGACGCACAGGGGCGGATACGCAGTATTTT
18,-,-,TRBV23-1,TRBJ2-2,CASSQSAPGTYNFGELFF,TGCGCCAGCAGTCAATCGGCCCCGGGGACTTACAATTTTGGGGAGCTGTTTTTT
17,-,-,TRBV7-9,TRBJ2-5,CASSQPRLQYNQETQYF,TGTGCCAGCAGCCAACCCCGACTACAATACAATCAAGAGACCCAGTACTTC
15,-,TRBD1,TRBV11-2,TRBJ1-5,CASSPTGGSNQPQHF,TGTGCCAGCAGCCCTACAGGGGGAAGCAATCAGCCCCAGCATTTT
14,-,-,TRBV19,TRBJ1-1,CASSFAGVNTEAFF,TGTGCCAGTAGTTTTGCCGGGGTGAACACTGAAGCTTTCTTT
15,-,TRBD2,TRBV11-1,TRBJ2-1,CASSFSGNHYNEQFF,TGTGCCAGCAGCTTTAGCGGGAATCACTACAATGAGCAGTTCTTC
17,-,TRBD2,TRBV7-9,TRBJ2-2,CASSEGLAGGNAGELFF,TGTGCCAGCAGTGAGGGACTAGCGGGGGGAAACGCCGGGGAGCTGTTTTTT
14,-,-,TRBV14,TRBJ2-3,CASRRTYLTDTQYF,TGTGCCAGCAGGCGGACATACCTCACAGATACGCAGTATTTT
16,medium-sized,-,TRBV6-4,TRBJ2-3,CASSDSVGRGTDTQYF,TGTGCCAGCAGTGACTCGGTGGGCAGAGGCACAGATACGCAGTATTTT
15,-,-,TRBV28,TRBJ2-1,CASTEGGPTYNEQFF,TGTGCCAGCACTGAGGGAGGCCCTACCTACAATGAGCAGTTCTTC
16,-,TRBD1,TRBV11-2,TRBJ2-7,CASSSHRQGISYEQYF,TGTGCCAGCAGCTCCCACCGACAGGGGATATCCTACGAGCAGTACTTC
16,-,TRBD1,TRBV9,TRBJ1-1,CASSEEVGRGDTEAFF,TGTGCCAGCAGCGAGGAGGTGGGCAGGGGGGACACTGAAGCTTTCTTT
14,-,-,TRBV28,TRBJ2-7,CASRSEESSYEQYF,TGTGCCAGCAGGTCTGAGGAGAGCTCCTACGAGCAGTACTTC
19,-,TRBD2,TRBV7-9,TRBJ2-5,CASSLPGTSTRWGQETQYF,TGTGCCAGCAGCTTGCCAGGGACTAGCACCCGATGGGGCCAAGAGACCCAGTACTTC
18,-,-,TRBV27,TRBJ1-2,CASTSKPGLLIANYGYTF,TGTGCCAGCACCAGTAAGCCGGGACTTCTCATTGCTAACTATGGCTACACCTTC